This passage covers 19 T cell receptor beta chains from one sample sequenced in a study of control samples from healthy donors and cancer patients. The repertoire was sequenced with immunoSEQ multiplex PCR; TCRdb's copy has only in-frame clones and lacks some. The sample includes over 100,000 clones, just over 90% of them seen just once. Input material: blood. These receptors all come from a human donor in good health. The donor label of this sample is uncertain.

The chain carries TRBV9 and TRBJ1-6, with 10 positions matching TRBD1. The V gene's germline CDR1 is SGDLS and CDR2 YYNGEE. J lost 13 bases, V lost 3 bases, and 7 bases had no gene match. The CDR3 runs 14 residues. CDR3 bases: TGTGCCAGCAGCGCGCCGGGACAGGGGCTCCCCCTCCACTTT. It is translated as CASSAPGQGLPLHF.

The genes are TRBV5-1 and TRBJ2-3; D is possibly TRBD1 (5 bases). The CDR3 covers 14 residues. The germline CDR1 and CDR2 sequences are SGHRS and YFSETQ. Trimming took off 5 bases at V and 0 bases at J, with 10 bases between the two ends. The CDR3 DNA is TGCGCCAGCAGACTACAGGTTAGCACAGATACGCAGTATTTT. It yields the protein CASRLQVSTDTQYF. The full variable domain, completed using reference TRBV5-1 and TRBJ2-3, is KAGVTQTPRYLIKTRGQQVTLSCSPISGHRSVSWYQQTPGQGLQFLFEYFSETQRNKGNFPGRFSGRQFSNSRSEMNVSTLELGDSALYLCASRLQVSTDTQYFGPGTRLTVL.

The CDR3: CASSLGGSGSTGELFF. For the CDR3, the DNA is TGTGCCAGCAGCCTGGGAGGATCTGGAAGCACCGGGGAGCTGTTTTTT. The chain carries TRBV7-9 and TRBJ2-2; tentative D call: TRBD2 (6 bases). V gave up 5 bases and J gave up 4 bases, with 17 bases separating them. The germline V gene encodes CDR1 SEHNR and CDR2 FQNEAQ (reference sequence). The CDR3 spans 16 residues.

The V call is TRBV28, the J call TRBJ1-2; 9 bases line up with TRBD1. J was trimmed by 5 bases and V by 4 bases; bases with no gene match: 2. The CDR3 has 13 amino acids. Germline V lookup: CDR1 MDHEN, CDR2 SYDVKM. For the CDR3, the DNA is TGTGCCAGCAGTTATGGACAGGGGTATGGCTACACCTTC. Its protein is CASSYGQGYGYTF.

As for this clone: At the DNA level, this CDR3 is encoded by other sequences in the same sample as well. This chain links TRBV24-1 with TRBJ2-2, with unresolved D. Germline lookup yields CDR1 KGHDR and CDR2 SFDVKD. The V end was cut by 3 bases, the J end by 4 bases, with 5 bases between. The CDR3 extends over 13 amino acids. CDR3 sequence: CATSDLITGELFF. The CDR3 coding sequence is TGTGCCACCAGTGATCTGATCACCGGGGAGCTGTTTTTT.

The chain carries TRBV14 and TRBJ2-7; D ambiguous. V was pared by 4 bases and J by 0 bases, with 7 bases between. The germline V gene encodes CDR1 SGHDN and CDR2 FVKESK. The CDR3 covers 13 residues. As DNA, the CDR3 is TGTGCCAGCAGCCGGGGTGGCTCCTACGAGCAGTACGTC. Its protein is CASSRGGSYEQYV.

The chain links TRBV27 to TRBJ1-5, with D tentatively TRBD1 (5 bases). Germline CDR1 reads MNHEY; CDR2 reads SMNVEV (reference sequence). The CDR3 consists of 12 residues. V lost 3 bases, J lost 5 bases, and 5 bases lay in between. The CDR3: CASSFRDQPQHF. The CDR3 coding sequence is TGTGCCAGCAGTTTCAGGGATCAGCCCCAGCATTTT.

The chain joins TRBV30 to TRBJ2-1; D is ambiguous. The ends were cut back, 8 bases at V and 0 bases at J, with 8 bases in the middle. CDR3 size: 12 residues. CDR1 is GTSNPN and CDR2 is SVGIG in the germline V gene (reference sequence). The CDR3 reads CAQRGSYNEQFF. The CDR3 region has the DNA TGTGCCCAACGCGGCTCCTACAATGAGCAGTTCTTC.

The chain has TRBV3-1 (or the pseudogene TRBV3-2) and TRBJ2-1; the D is unclear. The germline V gene has CDR1 LGHDT and CDR2 YNNKEL (reference sequence). The V end lost 0 bases, the J end lost 6 bases, and 12 bases lay between the germline ends. The CDR3 covers 15 residues. The CDR3 region is CASSQELNFVNEQFF. In nucleotides, the CDR3 is TGTGCCAGCAGCCAAGAACTAAACTTCGTCAATGAGCAGTTCTTC.

Regarding this clone: This specimen includes other DNA sequences encoding the same CDR3. The V and J genes are TRBV5-1 and TRBJ2-5; D unresolved. Trimming left V 2 bases short and J 2 bases short, with 1 base between. The CDR3 loop spans 11 amino acids. The V gene's germline CDR1 is SGHRS and CDR2 YFSETQ. The CDR3 bases are TGCGCCAGCAGCTTTCAAGAGACCCAGTACTTC. Amino acids: CASSFQETQYF.

This chain uses TRBV10-2 with TRBJ1-4; possible D gene TRBD1, 5 bases. This CDR3 comprises 15 residues. Looked up from germline, CDR1 is WSHSY and CDR2 is SAAADI. V lost 6 bases and J lost 8, with 19 bases in between. CDR3 sequence (DNA): TGCGCCAGCAGCGACTTAGGGACGGCCAGAGAAAAACTGTTTTTT. Translating gives CASSDLGTAREKLFF.

V and J are TRBV5-1 and TRBJ2-3; possible D gene TRBD1, 5 bases. Germline V gene lookup returns CDR1 SGHRS and CDR2 YFSETQ. CDR3 size: 16 residues. V was shortened by 4 bases and J by 2 bases, with 17 bases between the two germline ends. CDR3 nucleotide sequence: TGCGCCAGCAGCCCCCTCGGTCAGGGAATCACAGATACGCAGTATTTT. Its translation is CASSPLGQGITDTQYF.

V gene TRBV4-3 combines with J gene TRBJ2-2, with 9 bases identical to TRBD1. The germline V gene has CDR1 LGHNA and CDR2 YSLEER. V lost 0 bases and J lost 1; bases outside the gene matches: 3. This CDR3 is built from 17 residues. The DNA of the CDR3 is TGCGCCAGCAGCCAAGAAACAGGGGGCGGGAACACCGGGGAGCTGTTTTTT. Translated, it gives CASSQETGGGNTGELFF.

The chain joins TRBV9 to TRBJ2-5; tentative D call: TRBD2 (7 bases). Germline CDR1 and CDR2: SGDLS and YYNGEE. This CDR3 spans 15 amino acids. Trimming removed 7 bases from V and 2 bases from J, with 18 bases in between. This CDR3 reads CASSRTGRVQETQYF. The CDR3 DNA is TGTGCCAGCTCACGTACAGGGAGGGTTCAAGAGACCCAGTACTTC. The full variable domain, completed using reference TRBV9 and TRBJ2-5, is DSGVTQTPKHLITATGQRVTLRCSPRSGDLSVYWYQQSLDQGLQFLIQYYNGEERAKGNILERFSAQQFPDLHSELNLSSLELGDSALYFCASSRTGRVQETQYFGPGTRLLVL.

The J gene is TRBJ1-5, the V gene TRBV19; D gene unclear. The length of the CDR3 is 12 residues. CDR1 and CDR2 from the germline V gene are LNHDA and SQIVND (reference sequence). V was shortened by 3 bases and J by 4 bases, with 4 bases between the two germline ends. The CDR3 protein is CASSIPNQPQHF. CDR3 nucleotide sequence: TGTGCCAGTAGTATCCCGAATCAGCCCCAGCATTTT.

This clone appeared a single time. The rearrangement links TRBV9 to TRBJ1-3; D perhaps matches TRBD1 (5 bases). CDR3 length: 14 amino acids. Per germline, CDR1 SGDLS and CDR2 YYNGEE. V was shortened by 3 bases and J by 4 bases, with 11 bases between the two germline ends. The CDR3 loop reads CASSGQGDGNTIYF. CDR3 nucleotide sequence: TGTGCCAGCAGCGGCCAGGGAGACGGAAACACCATATATTTT.

The chain combines TRBV6-5 with TRBJ1-6, with unresolved D. CDR3 length: 15 amino acids. The V end was cut by 0 bases, the J end by 4 bases, with 7 bases between. In germline, CDR1 is MNHEY, CDR2 SVGAGI. The CDR3, as DNA: TGTGCCAGCAGTTACTCTCTGCAGTATAATTCACCCCTCCACTTT. Its protein product is CASSYSLQYNSPLHF.

This chain joins TRBV24-1 and TRBJ2-2, with D hard to call. The CDR3 sequence is 14 residues long. V was shortened by 5 bases and J by 1 base, with 7 bases between the two germline ends. Looked up from germline, CDR1 is KGHDR and CDR2 is SFDVKD. DNA for the CDR3: TGTGCCACCAGTGCCGGCTGGAACACCGGGGAGCTGTTTTTT. Translating it yields CATSAGWNTGELFF.

This clone was counted a few times. The chain links TRBV28 to TRBJ2-1; D uncertain. V was clipped by 8 bases and J by 4 bases, with 6 bases between them. The CDR3 consists of 11 residues. Germline V gene data show CDR1 as MDHEN and CDR2 as SYDVKM. In nucleotides, the CDR3 is TGTGCCAGCGTCGGGTACAATGAGCAGTTCTTC. The encoded protein is CASVGYNEQFF.